Listed below are T cell receptor beta chains from one sample, sequenced in a study of blood T cell repertoires in COVID-19. Only in-frame clones appear in the TCRdb table, and some are missing; sequencing was by immunoSEQ multiplex PCR. Seen here are 320,000 or so clones, 85% observed once, and the top ten hold approximately 1.9%. The specimen was PBMCs or T cells enriched from blood (not recorded which). The receptors originated from a woman in her 30s who had been exposed to COVID-19. Each CDR3 is given with its conserved first and last residue. Each record gives: V gene, D gene, CDR3 length, J gene, clone size, CDR3 protein, CDR3 DNA. The D gene is left open where the match is weak. Some rows mark clone size as missing; the rest say once, few, many or name a class of expanded clone.

>TRBV5-1|TRBD1|16|TRBJ1-4|.
CASRIGQGETNEKLFF
TGCGCCAGCAGAATTGGGCAGGGGGAAACTAATGAAAAACTGTTTTTT
>TRBV7-6|TRBD1|15|TRBJ1-2|.
CASSPQGEGGGGYTF
TGTGCCAGCAGCCCTCAGGGGGAAGGGGGCGGCGGCTACACCTTC
>TRBV30|.|11|TRBJ2-7|.
CAWSVREEQYF
TGTGCCTGGAGTGTACGAGAGGAGCAGTACTTC
>TRBV24-1|TRBD1|15|TRBJ1-1|.
CATSDHRQGPFGAFF
TGTGCCACCAGTGACCACCGACAGGGACCCTTTGGAGCTTTCTTT
>TRBV2|TRBD2|16|TRBJ2-1|many
CASSDLSGRVANEQFF
TGTGCCAGCAGTGACCTTAGCGGGAGAGTCGCCAATGAGCAGTTCTTC
>TRBV18|.|13|TRBJ1-1|.
CASSPFSDTEAFF
TGTGCCAGCTCACCATTTTCGGACACTGAAGCTTTCTTT
>TRBV21-1|.|13|TRBJ2-7|.
CASSVQGPYEQYF
TGTGCCAGCAGCGTGCAGGGGCCCTACGAGCAGTACTTC
>TRBV27|.|16|TRBJ1-1|.
CASSSPRGQKNTEAFF
TGTGCCAGCAGTTCACCCCGAGGACAGAAGAACACTGAAGCTTTCTTT
>TRBV5-1|TRBD1|17|TRBJ2-5|.
CASTQTAQQGIGETQYF
TGCGCCAGCACTCAAACGGCCCAACAGGGGATAGGGGAGACCCAGTACTTC
>TRBV6-5|TRBD1|12|TRBJ2-2|.
CAVQQGSGELFF
TGTGCCGTACAACAGGGGAGCGGGGAGCTGTTTTTT
>TRBV29-1|.|14|TRBJ1-1|.
CSVDVGYRNTEAFF
TGCAGCGTTGACGTCGGGTATAGGAACACTGAAGCTTTCTTT
>TRBV24-1|.|15|TRBJ1-5|few
CATSGGGYSNQPQHF
TGTGCCACCAGTGGAGGGGGATATAGCAATCAGCCCCAGCATTTT
>TRBV15|TRBD2|16|TRBJ2-5|.
CATSTGTSGPQATQYF
TGTGCCACCAGCACCGGGACTAGCGGACCCCAGGCGACCCAGTACTTC
>TRBV10-2|TRBD2|15|TRBJ2-7|.
CASSEVAGLAYEQYF
TGCGCCAGCAGTGAGGTAGCGGGGCTTGCCTACGAGCAGTACTTC
>TRBV5-4|TRBD2|15|TRBJ2-1|.
CASSLKGLYYNEQFF
TGTGCCAGCAGCCTGAAGGGACTATACTACAATGAGCAGTTCTTC
>TRBV28|.|14|TRBJ1-6|.
CASCSWGLNSPLHF
TGTGCCAGCTGTTCGTGGGGACTCAATTCACCCCTCCACTTT
>TRBV7-9|.|18|TRBJ1-3|few
CASSPQRVPLLSGNTIYF
TGTGCCAGCAGCCCGCAGCGAGTCCCGCTTCTCTCTGGAAACACCATATATTTT
>TRBV11-2|.|14|TRBJ2-2|.
CASSLGGGTGELFF
TGTGCCAGCAGCTTAGGAGGGGGTACCGGGGAGCTGTTTTTT
>TRBV25-1|.|16|TRBJ2-1|.
CASSDFGTFSYNEQFF
TGTGCCAGCAGCGATTTCGGGACTTTTTCCTACAATGAGCAGTTCTTC
>TRBV4-1|TRBD1|16|TRBJ2-5|.
CASSQVDRGLGETQYF
TGCGCCAGCAGCCAAGTGGACAGGGGTTTAGGGGAGACCCAGTACTTC
>TRBV14|.|11|TRBJ2-7|.
CASSQTREQYF
TGTGCCAGCAGTCAAACCCGGGAACAGTACTTC
>TRBV30|.|16|TRBJ1-3|once
CAWSSGGAFSGNTIYF
TGTGCCTGGAGTTCCGGAGGGGCGTTCTCTGGAAACACCATATATTTT
>TRBV4-1|TRBD1|13|TRBJ2-7|few
CASSRDRANEQYF
TGCGCCAGCAGCCGGGACAGGGCAAACGAGCAGTACTTC
>TRBV6-5|TRBD2|15|TRBJ2-3|.
CASSRYSGSTDTQYF
TGTGCCAGCAGTAGATATAGCGGGAGCACAGATACGCAGTATTTT
>TRBV27|.|17|TRBJ1-5|.
CASSRLAGKDSNQPQHF
TGTGCCAGCAGTAGATTAGCCGGTAAGGATAGCAATCAGCCCCAGCATTTT
>TRBV5-1|.|17|TRBJ2-6|.
CASSFNRDITGANVLTF
TGCGCCAGCAGCTTTAACCGGGACATCACTGGGGCCAACGTCCTGACTTTC
>TRBV6-1|TRBD1|17|TRBJ1-1|.
CASSEGQGFTLNTEAFF
TGTGCCAGCAGTGAAGGACAGGGCTTCACCTTGAACACTGAAGCTTTCTTT
>TRBV3-1/TRBV3-2|TRBD1|14|TRBJ2-7|.
CASSGTGYSYEQYF
TGTGCCAGCAGTGGGACAGGGTATTCGTACGAGCAGTACTTC
>TRBV7-2|TRBD1|15|TRBJ2-7|.
CASSLGTDLPYEQYF
TGTGCCAGCAGCCTCGGGACAGACCTTCCCTACGAGCAGTACTTC
>TRBV4-3|TRBD2|13|TRBJ2-5|.
CASSQKRGETQYF
TGCGCCAGCAGCCAAAAGCGGGGTGAGACCCAGTACTTC
>TRBV5-5|TRBD2|16|TRBJ2-2|.
CASSFSPSGIPGELFF
TGTGCCAGCAGCTTTTCCCCTAGCGGGATCCCCGGGGAGCTGTTTTTT
>TRBV5-4|.|15|TRBJ1-1|.
CASSWAGGARTEAFF
TGTGCCAGCAGCTGGGCCGGGGGGGCGCGCACTGAAGCTTTCTTT
>TRBV5-5|.|15|TRBJ1-3|few
CASSLVPSEGNTIYF
TGTGCCAGCAGCTTGGTTCCGTCTGAGGGAAACACCATATATTTT
>TRBV7-9|.|14|TRBJ1-5|.
CASSRTGGYQPQHF
TGTGCCAGCAGCCGGACCGGGGGATATCAGCCCCAGCATTTT
>TRBV19|TRBD2|12|TRBJ2-3|.
CASISGSHTQYF
TGTGCCAGTATTAGCGGGAGCCATACGCAGTATTTT
>TRBV30|TRBD1|15|TRBJ1-5|.
CAWSGEITGVQPQHF
TGTGCCTGGAGTGGAGAAATAACAGGGGTTCAGCCCCAGCATTTT
>TRBV6-5|TRBD1|15|TRBJ1-5|.
CASRKDRAIYQPQHF
TGTGCCAGCAGGAAGGACAGGGCAATTTATCAGCCCCAGCATTTT
>TRBV7-3|TRBD1|16|TRBJ2-2|.
CASSSTGGAWAGELFF
TGTGCCAGCAGCTCGACAGGGGGCGCCTGGGCCGGGGAGCTGTTTTTT
>TRBV28|.|15|TRBJ1-1|.
CASSSRQKLNTEAFF
TGTGCCAGCAGTTCCAGACAGAAATTGAACACTGAAGCTTTCTTT
>TRBV28|.|16|TRBJ1-2|.
CASSSKTRPKNYGYTF
TGTGCCAGCAGTTCCAAGACCAGGCCCAAGAACTATGGCTACACCTTC
>TRBV5-6|.|14|TRBJ1-2|.
CASSSGGLISGYTF
TGTGCCAGCAGCTCCGGAGGTCTCATTTCTGGCTACACCTTC
>TRBV5-1|TRBD2|15|TRBJ2-7|.
CASRVPSGRDSEQYF
TGCGCCAGCAGAGTGCCTAGCGGGAGAGACTCCGAGCAGTACTTC
>TRBV5-4|TRBD1|16|TRBJ1-1|.
CASSRDRGHWESEAFF
TGTGCCAGCAGTCGGGACAGGGGGCATTGGGAATCTGAAGCTTTCTTT
>TRBV5-1|TRBD2|15|TRBJ2-7|.
CASSFGGGDSYEQYF
TGCGCCAGCAGCTTCGGCGGGGGGGACTCCTACGAGCAGTACTTC
>TRBV18|.|14|TRBJ2-3|.
CASAKLSDTDTQYF
TGTGCCAGCGCAAAACTTAGCGACACAGATACGCAGTATTTT
>TRBV7-2|TRBD1|14|TRBJ1-1|.
CASSLRGQRTEAFF
TGTGCCAGCAGCTTGCGGGGACAGAGGACTGAAGCTTTCTTT
>TRBV5-5|TRBD2|16|TRBJ2-3|.
CASSLKLAGYTDTQYF
TGTGCCAGCAGCTTGAAACTAGCGGGCTACACAGATACGCAGTATTTT
>TRBV6-5|.|11|TRBJ1-1|.
CASSHNPEAFF
TGTGCCAGCAGTCACAACCCTGAAGCTTTCTTT
>TRBV6-1|.|15|TRBJ2-3|.
CASSEGGGYTDTQYF
TGTGCCAGCAGTGAAGGGGGCGGCTACACAGATACGCAGTATTTT
>TRBV7-3|.|17|TRBJ2-7|.
CASSLGAGGASSYEQYF
TGTGCCAGCAGCTTGGGTGCAGGCGGGGCAAGCTCCTACGAGCAGTACTTC
>TRBV28|.|15|TRBJ1-2|.
CASSFVVGGNYGYTF
TGTGCCAGCAGTTTTGTAGTTGGAGGTAACTATGGCTACACCTTC
>TRBV28|.|14|TRBJ2-7|once
CASSPSDSSYEQYF
TGTGCCAGCAGCCCTTCGGACAGCTCCTACGAGCAGTACTTC
>TRBV6-5|.|16|TRBJ2-7|.
CASSYSGPLEMGEQYF
TGTGCCAGCAGTTACTCTGGGCCCCTCGAGATGGGCGAGCAGTACTTC
>TRBV9|TRBD1|15|TRBJ2-1|.
CASSVGQGLYNEQFF
TGTGCCAGCAGCGTAGGACAGGGCTTATACAATGAGCAGTTCTTC
>TRBV6-2/TRBV6-3|.|14|TRBJ1-2|.
CASSWIPGNYGYTF
TGTGCCAGCAGTTGGATTCCGGGGAACTATGGCTACACCTTC
>TRBV9|.|13|TRBJ2-1|.
CASSVVSLGEQFF
TGTGCCAGCAGCGTAGTTAGCTTGGGTGAGCAGTTCTTC
>TRBV9|.|13|TRBJ2-2|.
CASSVALPGELFF
TGTGCCAGCAGCGTAGCTCTACCCGGGGAGCTGTTTTTT
>TRBV7-2|.|15|TRBJ2-7|.
CASSPRNTDFYEQYF
TGTGCCAGCAGCCCTCGGAACACTGACTTCTACGAGCAGTACTTC
>TRBV6-2/TRBV6-3|TRBD2|19|TRBJ2-3|.
CASSFSPPLQRGVTDTQYF
TGTGCCAGCAGTTTCTCCCCCCCTCTCCAGCGGGGGGTCACAGATACGCAGTATTTT